Listed below are T cell receptor beta chains from one sample, sequenced in a study of T cells in tuberculosis. Sequencing was performed with immunoSEQ multiplex PCR; in TCRdb, only in-frame clones are kept and a portion is missing. The sample yields over 30,000 clones, around 97% seen once. The source material was PBMCs. Every receptor here comes from a donor aged 10-30 years with latent tuberculosis or without tuberculosis infection. CDR3s include the opening cysteine and the closing phenylalanine or tryptophan. Each record gives: V gene, clone size, J gene, D gene, CDR3 protein, CDR3 DNA. A D gene is named only where the DNA matches it firmly. A clone size is listed for some rows: how often the clone was seen (once, few, many), or a class if it is expanded.

v_gene: TRBV11-2
abundance: NA
j_gene: TRBJ2-7
d_gene: NA
CDR3aa: CASSLRGGAPYEQYF
CDR3nt: TGTGCCAGCAGTCTACGTGGCGGGGCGCCCTACGAGCAGTACTTC

v_gene: TRBV29-1
abundance: once
j_gene: TRBJ1-1
d_gene: NA
CDR3aa: CSVGQLNTEAFF
CDR3nt: TGCAGCGTTGGACAGTTGAACACTGAAGCTTTCTTT

v_gene: TRBV5-1
abundance: NA
j_gene: TRBJ1-5
d_gene: NA
CDR3aa: CASSWTGGTDQPQHF
CDR3nt: TGCGCCAGCAGCTGGACGGGGGGAACGGATCAGCCCCAGCATTTT

v_gene: TRBV19
abundance: NA
j_gene: TRBJ2-7
d_gene: NA
CDR3aa: CASKLTRDTPTQYF
CDR3nt: TGTGCCAGTAAACTCACCCGGGACACTCCGACGCAGTACTTC

v_gene: TRBV20-1
abundance: NA
j_gene: TRBJ2-3
d_gene: NA
CDR3aa: CSAERGDTQYF
CDR3nt: TGCAGTGCAGAAAGGGGGGATACGCAGTATTTT

v_gene: TRBV6-5
abundance: once
j_gene: TRBJ2-1
d_gene: NA
CDR3aa: CASSYSAGQINNEQFF
CDR3nt: TGTGCCAGCAGTTACTCGGCAGGGCAGATTAACAATGAGCAGTTCTTC

v_gene: TRBV28
abundance: NA
j_gene: TRBJ2-7
d_gene: TRBD2
CDR3aa: CASSLGLAGSYEQYF
CDR3nt: TGTGCCAGCAGCCTGGGACTAGCGGGTTCCTACGAGCAGTACTTC

v_gene: TRBV28
abundance: NA
j_gene: TRBJ2-7
d_gene: TRBD2
CDR3aa: CASSFPILGTSGRYEQYF
CDR3nt: TGTGCCAGCAGTTTCCCCATACTCGGGACTAGCGGGAGATACGAGCAGTACTTC

v_gene: TRBV19
abundance: NA
j_gene: TRBJ1-2
d_gene: NA
CDR3aa: CASTRYVVGRKAYGYTF
CDR3nt: TGTGCCAGCACGCGATATGTTGTGGGCAGGAAGGCCTATGGCTACACCTTC

v_gene: TRBV6-6
abundance: NA
j_gene: TRBJ2-2
d_gene: NA
CDR3aa: CASSNLRLNTGELFF
CDR3nt: TGTGCCAGCAGCAACCTCAGACTGAACACCGGGGAGCTGTTTTTT

v_gene: TRBV9
abundance: once
j_gene: TRBJ2-3
d_gene: NA
CDR3aa: CASSVVPGFRIDTDTQYF
CDR3nt: TGTGCCAGCAGCGTAGTTCCCGGGTTTAGAATCGACACAGATACGCAGTATTTT

v_gene: TRBV18
abundance: NA
j_gene: TRBJ2-7
d_gene: NA
CDR3aa: CASSPSPSYEQYF
CDR3nt: TGTGCCAGCTCACCATCTCCCTCCTACGAGCAGTACTTC

v_gene: TRBV6-5
abundance: NA
j_gene: TRBJ1-1
d_gene: NA
CDR3aa: CASSYDQANTEAFF
CDR3nt: TGTGCCAGCAGTTACGATCAGGCGAACACTGAAGCTTTCTTT

v_gene: TRBV6-1
abundance: NA
j_gene: TRBJ2-7
d_gene: NA
CDR3aa: CASSLSGWQYF
CDR3nt: TGTGCCAGCAGTCTTTCAGGGTGGCAGTACTTC